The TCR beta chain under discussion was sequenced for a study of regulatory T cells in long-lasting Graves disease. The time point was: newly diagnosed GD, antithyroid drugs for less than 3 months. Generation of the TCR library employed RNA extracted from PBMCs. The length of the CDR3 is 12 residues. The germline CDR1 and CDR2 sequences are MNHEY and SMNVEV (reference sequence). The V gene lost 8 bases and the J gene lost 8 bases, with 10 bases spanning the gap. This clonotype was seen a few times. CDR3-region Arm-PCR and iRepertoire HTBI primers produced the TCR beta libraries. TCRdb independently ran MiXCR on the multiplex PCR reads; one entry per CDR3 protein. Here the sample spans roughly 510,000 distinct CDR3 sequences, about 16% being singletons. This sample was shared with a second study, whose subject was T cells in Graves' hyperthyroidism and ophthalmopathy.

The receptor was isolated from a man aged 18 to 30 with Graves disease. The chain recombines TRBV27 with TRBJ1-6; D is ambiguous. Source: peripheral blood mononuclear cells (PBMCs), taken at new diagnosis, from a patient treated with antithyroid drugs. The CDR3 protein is CASGQGHSPLHF. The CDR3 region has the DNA TGTGCCAGCGGCCAAGGGCATTCACCCCTCCACTTT.